Sequencing of this T cell receptor (beta chain) was carried out in a study of blood T cell repertoires in COVID-19. Study context: The study drew acute and convalescent COVID-19 samples from the United States, Italy and Spain. T cells, B-cell-depleted T cells, or PBMCs provided the cDNA or gDNA that served as material.

Profiling relied on immunoSEQ multiplex PCR, and the TCRdb table lists in-frame clones only, not all of them. Of roughly 150,000 clones in the sample, roughly 88% were seen once. CDR3 length: 14 amino acids. Germline lookup yields CDR1 PRHDT and CDR2 FYEKMQ (reference sequence). The V and J ends lost 3 bases and 3 bases, in that order; junction bases with no gene match: 2. The chain joins TRBV13 to TRBJ2-7, with 10 bases aligning to TRBD1. Sequenced material: peripheral blood. The sequence came from a man between 18 and 29 years old with acute or convalescent COVID-19. CDR3 bases: TGTGCCAGCAGCTTGACAGGGGGCAACTACGAGCAGTACTTC. This gives the protein CASSLTGGNYEQYF.